This T cell receptor beta chain originates from a study of T cells after yellow fever vaccination. On the study more broadly: Where fractions had low cell numbers, libraries were prepared from them with the SMART-Seq v4 Ultra Low Input RNA kit.

This clonotype was counted only a few times. What it binds is not known. Making TCR cDNA involved 5'RACE template switching, which added UMIs and a universal primer site. TCRdb ran MiXCR on the 5' RACE reads and lists one entry per CDR3 protein. The sample lists tens of thousands of distinct CDR3 sequences, almost 8% occurring once. The CDR3 contains 19 residues. Trimming left V 5 bases short and J 6 bases short, with 29 bases between. The germline V gene encodes CDR1 MNHEY and CDR2 SMNVEV (reference sequence). General observations from the study: Clonotypes shared by both compartments, CD4 and CD8, made up a small share. The secondary response showed a weaker magnitude and a faster peak, day 5 versus 15.

Sequencing was performed on CD8+ T cells sorted from PBMCs, taken on the day of the yellow fever booster vaccination. The gene calls are TRBV27 and TRBJ1-5; tentatively, D is TRBD1 (6 bases). The sequence was collected from a young man who received the YFV17D yellow fever vaccine. The CDR3 region is CASSPRAVLGGSFSQPQHF. In DNA, the CDR3 is TGTGCCAGCAGTCCTCGCGCGGTCCTAGGGGGAAGTTTTTCTCAGCCCCAGCATTTT.